There are a few counts of the clone carrying this TCR beta chain. There are 15 residues in the CDR3. The J segment lost 8 bases and the V segment lost 3 bases, leaving 12 bases of the junction unmatched. Germline loops: CDR1 GTSNPN, CDR2 SVGIG (reference sequence). These data originate in a study of human T cells and chemical hapten exposure. As for the study in general: In the sensitization step, 2% DPC was placed on about 2 cm by about 2 cm of upper inner arm skin. Once 0.01% DPC had been applied to the upper back by patch test, readings were taken at 6 days.

Individual cDNA molecules received unique molecular identifiers in the library. Each CDR3 protein is one row after TCRdb ran MiXCR on the RACE reads. The table includes a few hundred thousand distinct CDR3 sequences, 4.8% detected once. The time point is: patch test 1, 2 weeks after DPC sensitization. The treatment was: therapeutic diphenylcyclopropenone sensitization with weekly scalp DPC. The receptor's source is a woman aged 45 to 65 with alopecia areata. Some clones in this sample may be carry-over from other donors' samples. The chain joins TRBV30 to TRBJ2-1; 8 nucleotides agree with TRBD2. Sequencing used whole blood, obtained in connection with sensitization to the hapten diphenylcyclopropenone (DPC). Here the CDR3 reads CAWSEEREYRYEQFF. The DNA for the CDR3 is TGTGCCTGGAGCGAGGAGCGGGAGTACCGGTATGAGCAGTTCTTC.